Detailed here is one TCR beta chain. This record belongs to a study of brain T cells in children with intractable seizures. The V end lost 0 bases, the J end lost 2 bases, and 7 bases lay between the germline ends. Germline-derived CDR1 and CDR2 are KGHSH and LQKENI. This CDR3 spans 14 amino acids. Produced via immunoSEQ multiplex PCR; TCRdb's table is partial and in-frame only. The sample has roughly 80,000 clones, around 91% seen once; the top ten hold approximately 25%. The input for sequencing was peripheral blood, taken at surgery. This receptor was taken from a girl aged 2 to 10 with Rasmussen encephalitis and intractable seizures. This chain joins TRBV18 and TRBJ1-2; D call uncertain. The CDR3 loop is CASSPPASNYGYTF. The CDR3 DNA sequence: TGTGCCAGCTCACCACCGGCCAGCAACTATGGCTACACCTTC.